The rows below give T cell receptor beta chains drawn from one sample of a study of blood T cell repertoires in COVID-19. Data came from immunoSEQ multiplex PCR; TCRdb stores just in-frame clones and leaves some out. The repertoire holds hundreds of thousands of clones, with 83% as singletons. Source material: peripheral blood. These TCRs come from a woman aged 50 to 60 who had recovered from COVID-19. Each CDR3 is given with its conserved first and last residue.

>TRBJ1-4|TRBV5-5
CASRGQTYEKLFF
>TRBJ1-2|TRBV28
CASSLGRGGEYGYTF
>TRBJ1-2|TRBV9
CASSVALGQDYGYTF
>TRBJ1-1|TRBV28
CASSLSARGITEAFF
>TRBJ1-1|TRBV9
CASSVLNPGHILTEAFF
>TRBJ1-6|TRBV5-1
CASSLAPDRDSPLHF
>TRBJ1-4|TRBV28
CASSFRTPREKLFF
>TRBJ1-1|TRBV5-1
CASTVEMGPNSEAFF
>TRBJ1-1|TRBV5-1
CASSLEQGLNTEAFF
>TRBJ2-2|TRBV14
CASSLGHRTGELFF
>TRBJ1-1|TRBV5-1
CASSLNSNTEAFF
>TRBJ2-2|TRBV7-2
CASSRGKNTVSGELFF
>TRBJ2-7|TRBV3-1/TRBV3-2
CASSSRGQGYEQYF
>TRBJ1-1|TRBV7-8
CASSPYGTGSTEAFF
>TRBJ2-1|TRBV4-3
CASSQEQGRDEQFF